The 12 T cell receptor beta chains listed next were all sequenced from one sample in a study of T cell changes during pregnancy in multiple sclerosis (dated by TCRdb to between 2018 and 2021). Libraries were built with the immunoSEQ multiplex PCR assay. Drawn from immuneACCESS, this table holds only the in-frame rearrangements with V and J called that TCRdb kept. Clones are partly lost; checked studies trace under half to an unresolved V gene and leave the rest unexplained. In all, the sample holds tens of thousands of clones, and 90% of those were seen once. The biggest ten clones account for around 0.5% of the sample. Sequenced material: CD4+ T cells from peripheral blood mononuclear cells, taken in the first trimester of pregnancy. The receptors were sampled from a female donor in good health, enrolled as a control in a pregnancy study.

V and J are TRBV7-9 and TRBJ1-4; D might be TRBD1 (6 bases). This CDR3 comprises 14 residues. Per germline, CDR1 SEHNR and CDR2 FQNEAQ (reference sequence). The V gene lost 6 bases and the J gene lost 4 bases, with 12 bases spanning the gap. CDR3 in DNA: TGTGCCAGCAGTATCGGACAGCTTAATGAAAAACTGTTTTTT. Translation: CASSIGQLNEKLFF.

The chain couples TRBV9 to TRBJ2-2, with D unclear. This CDR3 is built from 13 residues. CDR1 is SGDLS and CDR2 is YYNGEE in the germline V gene. Trimming took 1 base from V and 3 from J, leaving 4 bases between them. CDR3 sequence: CASSVQDTGELFF. The CDR3, as DNA: TGTGCCAGCAGCGTACAGGACACCGGGGAGCTGTTTTTT. The complete variable domain, with remaining parts taken from reference TRBV9 and TRBJ2-2, reads DSGVTQTPKHLITATGQRVTLRCSPRSGDLSVYWYQQSLDQGLQFLIQYYNGEERAKGNILERFSAQQFPDLHSELNLSSLELGDSALYFCASSVQDTGELFFGEGSRLTVL.

The chain joins TRBV7-2 to TRBJ1-4; D uncertain. V lost 1 base and J lost 7, with 16 bases in between. CDR3 length: 16 amino acids. From germline, CDR1 is SGHTA and CDR2 FQGNSA. The CDR3 DNA reads TGTGCCAGCAGCTTAGGGCGGGGATGGGTAACTGAAAAACTGTTTTTT. Translation: CASSLGRGWVTEKLFF.

The chain employs TRBV4-3 and TRBJ1-1; D remains unclear. With 0 bases removed from V and 2 bases from J, the gap between germline ends came to 10 bases. This CDR3 is 15 amino acids long. CDR1 and CDR2 (germline): LGHNA, YSLEER. CDR3 sequence reads: CASSQEGRANTEAFF. The CDR3 nucleotides read TGCGCCAGCAGCCAAGAGGGGAGGGCCAACACTGAAGCTTTCTTT.

This clone was detected only a few times. The rearrangement links TRBV7-6 to TRBJ2-2, with TRBD1 matching over 7 bases. Germline lookup yields CDR1 SGHVS and CDR2 FNYEAQ. This CDR3 comprises 16 residues. V gave up 5 bases and J gave up 5 bases; unmatched junction bases: 11. DNA of the CDR3: TGTGCCAGCAGCCCCCGTCCGGGACAGTCAACCGGGGAGCTGTTTTTT. This sequence encodes CASSPRPGQSTGELFF.

This sequence joins TRBV7-9 and TRBJ2-7; 10 nucleotides align to TRBD2. After removal of 0 bases from V and 3 bases from J, the junction contained 2 bases not matched to a gene. From germline, CDR1 is SEHNR and CDR2 FQNEAQ (reference sequence). This CDR3 has 15 residues. For the CDR3, the DNA is TGTGCCAGCAGCTTAGCGTCTAGCGGGGGCTACGAGCAGTACTTC. Residues: CASSLASSGGYEQYF.

The V and J genes are TRBV30 and TRBJ1-4; 11 bases map to TRBD1. V dropped 2 bases and J dropped 6; count of bases not matched to a gene: 2. This CDR3 is built from 14 residues. The V gene's germline CDR1 is GTSNPN and CDR2 SVGIG (reference sequence). This chain's CDR3 is CAWSRTGGDEKLFF. In DNA, the CDR3 is TGTGCCTGGAGTCGGACAGGGGGCGATGAAAAACTGTTTTTT.

V and J are TRBV5-8 and TRBJ2-1; 7 nucleotides match TRBD1. Unmatched junction bases numbered 5, after V lost 0 bases and J lost 2 bases. Germline V gene data show CDR1 as SGHTS and CDR2 as YDEGEE. CDR3 size: 16 residues. The CDR3 region is CASSLVVTGPYNEQFF. The CDR3 nucleotides read TGTGCCAGCAGCTTGGTGGTGACAGGGCCCTACAATGAGCAGTTCTTC.

The rearrangement links TRBV7-8 to TRBJ2-2; D perhaps matches TRBD1 (6 bases). Germline loops: CDR1 SGHVS, CDR2 FQNEAQ. There are 14 residues in the CDR3. V lost 2 bases and J lost 6, with 10 bases in between. The CDR3, as DNA: TGTGCCAGCAGCTTATCTGAGGGGGCCGGGGAGCTGTTTTTT. It specifies CASSLSEGAGELFF.

The chain uses TRBV19 and TRBJ1-5; no clear D gene. Germline V gives CDR1 LNHDA, CDR2 SQIVND (reference sequence). V was shortened by 3 bases and J by 3 bases, with 12 bases between the two germline ends. There are 15 residues in the CDR3. The CDR3 DNA follows: TGTGCCAGTAGTATGGCCGGGAATATCAATCAGCCCCAGCATTTT. This codes for CASSMAGNINQPQHF.

This sequence joins TRBV7-2 and TRBJ1-5; 8 nucleotides line up with TRBD1. Looked up from germline, CDR1 is SGHTA and CDR2 is FQGNSA. V lost 2 bases to trimming and J lost 2 bases; unmatched junction nucleotides: 11. The CDR3 loop spans 18 amino acids. The CDR3 sequence is CASSLSRDRRRGNQPQHF. The CDR3 DNA follows: TGTGCCAGCAGCTTATCCCGGGACAGGAGAAGAGGCAATCAGCCCCAGCATTTT.

The genes are TRBV28 and TRBJ1-2, with 9 bases fitting TRBD1. The V segment lost 6 bases and the J segment 1 base; nucleotides outside the gene matches: 9. The CDR3 runs 16 residues. Germline V gene sequence: CDR1 MDHEN, CDR2 SYDVKM. CDR3 sequence: CASSSPGQGFNYGYTF. CDR3 sequence (DNA): TGTGCCAGCAGCTCCCCGGGACAGGGATTTAACTATGGCTACACCTTC.